The rows below give T cell receptor beta chains drawn from one sample of a study of blood T cell repertoires in COVID-19. Only in-frame clones appear in the TCRdb table, and some are missing; sequencing was by immunoSEQ multiplex PCR. The sample records 150,000 to 200,000 clones, over 80% being singletons. Input material: PBMCs or T cells enriched from blood (not recorded which). These TCRs come from a woman aged 55 to 70 who had recovered from COVID-19. Each CDR3 is given with its conserved first and last residue. D genes are given only for firm matches. Clone size is stated in some rows and not others, as once, few, many or a class when expanded.

j_call: TRBJ2-3
v_call: TRBV28
clone_size: NA
d_call: NA
cdr3_length: 15
cdr3_nt: TGTGCCAGCAGTTTTGGGCAGGGTGGGACAGATACGCAGTATTTT
cdr3_aa: CASSFGQGGTDTQYF

j_call: TRBJ2-7
v_call: TRBV27
clone_size: NA
d_call: TRBD1
cdr3_length: 16
cdr3_nt: TGTGCCAGCAGTTTACTATCGGAGACAGGGTCCTACGAGCAGTACTTC
cdr3_aa: CASSLLSETGSYEQYF

j_call: TRBJ1-1
v_call: TRBV29-1
clone_size: NA
d_call: TRBD1
cdr3_length: 12
cdr3_nt: TGCAGCGTTTCTCCAGGGGGCCCTGAAGCTTTCTTT
cdr3_aa: CSVSPGGPEAFF

j_call: TRBJ2-2
v_call: TRBV30
clone_size: NA
d_call: NA
cdr3_length: 12
cdr3_nt: TGTGCCTGGAGTGTCCCCTTTCGGGAGCTGTTTTTT
cdr3_aa: CAWSVPFRELFF

j_call: TRBJ1-4
v_call: TRBV28
clone_size: NA
d_call: TRBD1
cdr3_length: 14
cdr3_nt: TGTGCCAGCAGTAGGACAGGGGGCAATGAAAAACTGTTTTTT
cdr3_aa: CASSRTGGNEKLFF

j_call: TRBJ1-2
v_call: TRBV5-4
clone_size: NA
d_call: NA
cdr3_length: 12
cdr3_nt: TGTGCCAGCAGCTTAGACAGACGCGGCTACACCTTC
cdr3_aa: CASSLDRRGYTF

j_call: TRBJ2-7
v_call: TRBV19
clone_size: NA
d_call: NA
cdr3_length: 15
cdr3_nt: TGTGCCAGTAGTATGCGGAGGCGGCCTGCCTACGAGCAGTACTTC
cdr3_aa: CASSMRRRPAYEQYF

j_call: TRBJ2-5
v_call: TRBV5-1
clone_size: NA
d_call: NA
cdr3_length: 12
cdr3_nt: TGCGCCACCACGGACAACCAAGAGACCCAGTACTTC
cdr3_aa: CATTDNQETQYF

j_call: TRBJ2-1
v_call: TRBV20-1
clone_size: NA
d_call: NA
cdr3_length: 13
cdr3_nt: TGCAGTGCTAGTCTTTCCGGACAGACTGAGCAGTTCTTC
cdr3_aa: CSASLSGQTEQFF

j_call: TRBJ2-7
v_call: TRBV11-1
clone_size: NA
d_call: NA
cdr3_length: 13
cdr3_nt: TGTGCCAGCAGCTTAGCGGCAGGGTACGAGCAGTACTTC
cdr3_aa: CASSLAAGYEQYF

j_call: TRBJ2-6
v_call: TRBV5-4
clone_size: NA
d_call: NA
cdr3_length: 15
cdr3_nt: TGTGCCAGCAGCTTGGCTTTCTCTGGGGCCAACGTCCTGACTTTC
cdr3_aa: CASSLAFSGANVLTF

j_call: TRBJ1-5
v_call: TRBV19
clone_size: NA
d_call: NA
cdr3_length: 13
cdr3_nt: TGTGCCAGTAGTATAGGCGCCAGGCACCCCCAGCATTTT
cdr3_aa: CASSIGARHPQHF

j_call: TRBJ2-2
v_call: TRBV7-9
clone_size: NA
d_call: NA
cdr3_length: 18
cdr3_nt: TGTGCCAGCAGCTTAGCATCCGGCGGGCGGGGGCGTACCGGGGAGCTGTTTTTT
cdr3_aa: CASSLASGGRGRTGELFF

j_call: TRBJ1-5
v_call: TRBV28
clone_size: NA
d_call: TRBD1
cdr3_length: 14
cdr3_nt: TGTGCCAGCAGTCCGGGACAGGTGTATCAGCCCCAGCATTTT
cdr3_aa: CASSPGQVYQPQHF

j_call: TRBJ2-7
v_call: TRBV19
clone_size: NA
d_call: TRBD1
cdr3_length: 15
cdr3_nt: TGTGCCAGTAGAGGGTCTGACAGGGAAATTGACGAGCAGTACTTC
cdr3_aa: CASRGSDREIDEQYF

j_call: TRBJ1-3
v_call: TRBV7-9
clone_size: NA
d_call: NA
cdr3_length: 14
cdr3_nt: TGTGCCAGCGAACGGGGGGTGAGCGGAAACACCATATATTTT
cdr3_aa: CASERGVSGNTIYF

j_call: TRBJ1-4
v_call: TRBV2
clone_size: NA
d_call: NA
cdr3_length: 14
cdr3_nt: TGTGCCAGCAGTGAGGTTCAGGGTGGTGAAAAACTGTTTTTT
cdr3_aa: CASSEVQGGEKLFF

j_call: TRBJ2-7
v_call: TRBV5-1
clone_size: NA
d_call: TRBD1
cdr3_length: 14
cdr3_nt: TGCGCCAGCAGAGCCGGGACAGGGGTATACGAGCAGTACTTC
cdr3_aa: CASRAGTGVYEQYF

j_call: TRBJ2-1
v_call: TRBV5-1
clone_size: NA
d_call: TRBD2
cdr3_length: 16
cdr3_nt: TGCGCCAGCAGCTTGGGACTAGCGGGGGGGCAAGGTGAGCAGTTCTTC
cdr3_aa: CASSLGLAGGQGEQFF

j_call: TRBJ1-1
v_call: TRBV2
clone_size: NA
d_call: NA
cdr3_length: 15
cdr3_nt: TGTGCCAGCAGTGAAGAGGAAGCGGGGTTCACTGAAGCTTTCTTT
cdr3_aa: CASSEEEAGFTEAFF

j_call: TRBJ2-6
v_call: TRBV19
clone_size: NA
d_call: NA
cdr3_length: 13
cdr3_nt: TGTGCCAGTAGCCAGTCTGGGGCCAACGTCCTGACTTTC
cdr3_aa: CASSQSGANVLTF

j_call: TRBJ2-3
v_call: TRBV29-1
clone_size: few
d_call: TRBD2
cdr3_length: 14
cdr3_nt: TGCAGCACGAGTAGCGGGAGTGTAACAGATACGCAGTATTTT
cdr3_aa: CSTSSGSVTDTQYF

j_call: TRBJ1-5
v_call: TRBV6-6
clone_size: NA
d_call: TRBD1
cdr3_length: 14
cdr3_nt: TGTGCCAGCAGTAACCCAGGGGGCACTCAGCCCCAGCATTTT
cdr3_aa: CASSNPGGTQPQHF

j_call: TRBJ2-7
v_call: TRBV5-1
clone_size: NA
d_call: TRBD2
cdr3_length: 14
cdr3_nt: TGCGCCAGCATCGAGCGGGGCCTCATCTACGAGCAGTACTTC
cdr3_aa: CASIERGLIYEQYF

j_call: TRBJ2-1
v_call: TRBV29-1
clone_size: once
d_call: TRBD2
cdr3_length: 16
cdr3_nt: TGCAGCGTTGAAATGGCTAGCGGGGAGACTTACAATGAGCAGTTCTTC
cdr3_aa: CSVEMASGETYNEQFF

j_call: TRBJ1-6
v_call: TRBV6-5
clone_size: few
d_call: NA
cdr3_length: 15
cdr3_nt: TGTGCCAGCAGTCCCAGCGGACAGACTAATTCACCCCTCCACTTT
cdr3_aa: CASSPSGQTNSPLHF

j_call: TRBJ2-3
v_call: TRBV2
clone_size: NA
d_call: NA
cdr3_length: 13
cdr3_nt: TGTGCCAGCAGTGGTCCAGGGAGGGATACGCAGTATTTT
cdr3_aa: CASSGPGRDTQYF

j_call: TRBJ1-5
v_call: TRBV2
clone_size: once
d_call: TRBD1
cdr3_length: 16
cdr3_nt: TGTGCCAGCAAAGAGGATCGGACAGGATTTTATCAGCCCCAGCATTTT
cdr3_aa: CASKEDRTGFYQPQHF

j_call: TRBJ1-4
v_call: TRBV2
clone_size: NA
d_call: TRBD1
cdr3_length: 15
cdr3_nt: TGTGCCAGCAATCCCCAGGGGGCAGCTAATGAAAAACTGTTTTTT
cdr3_aa: CASNPQGAANEKLFF

j_call: TRBJ2-7
v_call: TRBV29-1
clone_size: NA
d_call: TRBD2
cdr3_length: 14
cdr3_nt: TGCAGCGTTGTTGCGACTAGCGGGGGCTACGAGCAGTACTTC
cdr3_aa: CSVVATSGGYEQYF

j_call: TRBJ1-5
v_call: TRBV7-2
clone_size: few
d_call: TRBD1
cdr3_length: 15
cdr3_nt: TGTGCCAGCAGCCCCTGGACAGGAACTAATCAGCCCCAGCATTTT
cdr3_aa: CASSPWTGTNQPQHF

j_call: TRBJ1-2
v_call: TRBV29-1
clone_size: NA
d_call: NA
cdr3_length: 12
cdr3_nt: TGCAGCGTTGAGGGCAGCTACTATGGCTACACCTTC
cdr3_aa: CSVEGSYYGYTF

j_call: TRBJ1-2
v_call: TRBV27
clone_size: few
d_call: TRBD1
cdr3_length: 15
cdr3_nt: TGTGCCAGCAGTTCGCCTGGGACAGGCACATATGGCTACACCTTC
cdr3_aa: CASSSPGTGTYGYTF

j_call: TRBJ1-2
v_call: TRBV27
clone_size: NA
d_call: NA
cdr3_length: 14
cdr3_nt: TGTGCCAGCAGTTTGCAGAGAGGAGTCTATGGCTACACCTTC
cdr3_aa: CASSLQRGVYGYTF

j_call: TRBJ1-2
v_call: TRBV7-2
clone_size: NA
d_call: NA
cdr3_length: 15
cdr3_nt: TGTGCCAGCAGCGAGAACCCGACAGGACACTATGGCTACACCTTC
cdr3_aa: CASSENPTGHYGYTF

j_call: TRBJ1-2
v_call: TRBV29-1
clone_size: NA
d_call: NA
cdr3_length: 14
cdr3_nt: TGCAGCGTTGAAGTTCCCCCGGGGAGTCAAGGCTACACCTTC
cdr3_aa: CSVEVPPGSQGYTF

j_call: TRBJ2-1
v_call: TRBV25-1
clone_size: NA
d_call: NA
cdr3_length: 12
cdr3_nt: TGTGCCAGCAGTGAAACGGGGCGGGGGCTGTTCTTC
cdr3_aa: CASSETGRGLFF

j_call: TRBJ1-1
v_call: TRBV3-1/TRBV3-2
clone_size: NA
d_call: TRBD1
cdr3_length: 15
cdr3_nt: TGTGCCAGCAGCCAAGCCTCCAGGGGGAATACTGAAGCTTTCTTT
cdr3_aa: CASSQASRGNTEAFF

j_call: TRBJ1-1
v_call: TRBV11-3
clone_size: NA
d_call: TRBD1
cdr3_length: 15
cdr3_nt: TGTGCCAGCAGCTTAGGGGACAGGGGACAGACTGAAGCTTTCTTT
cdr3_aa: CASSLGDRGQTEAFF

j_call: TRBJ1-3
v_call: TRBV24-1
clone_size: NA
d_call: TRBD1
cdr3_length: 15
cdr3_nt: TGTGCCACCAGTGATTCCCGGGACAGTGGAAACACCATATATTTT
cdr3_aa: CATSDSRDSGNTIYF

j_call: TRBJ2-7
v_call: TRBV7-2
clone_size: few
d_call: NA
cdr3_length: 14
cdr3_nt: TGTGCCAGCAGTACCGACTCAAGCTCCTACGAGCAGTACTTC
cdr3_aa: CASSTDSSSYEQYF

j_call: TRBJ2-1
v_call: TRBV5-1
clone_size: NA
d_call: NA
cdr3_length: 18
cdr3_nt: TGCGCCAGCAGACATGTTGGTGATTGGACTACCCTCTACAATGAGCAGTTCTTC
cdr3_aa: CASRHVGDWTTLYNEQFF

j_call: TRBJ2-1
v_call: TRBV19
clone_size: once
d_call: NA
cdr3_length: 15
cdr3_nt: TGTGCCAGTAGTATACTCGGGAACCCCTACAATGAGCAGTTCTTC
cdr3_aa: CASSILGNPYNEQFF

j_call: TRBJ2-5
v_call: TRBV29-1
clone_size: NA
d_call: NA
cdr3_length: 15
cdr3_nt: TGCAGCGTCCGACTCCAGGGCTATAAGAAAGAGACCCAGTACTTC
cdr3_aa: CSVRLQGYKKETQYF

j_call: TRBJ2-7
v_call: TRBV5-6
clone_size: NA
d_call: TRBD2
cdr3_length: 17
cdr3_nt: TGTGCCAGCAGCTTATCCGGAGCGGGAGGGGGGCTAGGAGAGCAGTACTTC
cdr3_aa: CASSLSGAGGGLGEQYF

j_call: TRBJ2-3
v_call: TRBV11-2
clone_size: NA
d_call: TRBD2
cdr3_length: 13
cdr3_nt: TGTGCCAGCAAGGCGGGGGGGCGGGATACGCAGTATTTT
cdr3_aa: CASKAGGRDTQYF

j_call: TRBJ2-3
v_call: TRBV7-9
clone_size: NA
d_call: TRBD2
cdr3_length: 15
cdr3_nt: TGTGCCAGCAGCTTAACTAGCGGAAGCACAGATACGCAGTATTTT
cdr3_aa: CASSLTSGSTDTQYF

j_call: TRBJ2-7
v_call: TRBV20-1
clone_size: NA
d_call: TRBD2
cdr3_length: 11
cdr3_nt: TGCAGCAGCACCGGGAGGTACGAGCAGTACTTC
cdr3_aa: CSSTGRYEQYF

j_call: TRBJ1-1
v_call: TRBV25-1
clone_size: few
d_call: TRBD1
cdr3_length: 15
cdr3_nt: TGTGCCAGCGCCCCTGCGGGACAGGGAACGACTGAAGCTTTCTTT
cdr3_aa: CASAPAGQGTTEAFF

j_call: TRBJ1-5
v_call: TRBV30
clone_size: NA
d_call: NA
cdr3_length: 15
cdr3_nt: TGTGCCTGGAGCTCTGGAGGGAGGGTAGGTCAGCCCCAGCATTTT
cdr3_aa: CAWSSGGRVGQPQHF

j_call: TRBJ1-1
v_call: TRBV3-1/TRBV3-2
clone_size: NA
d_call: NA
cdr3_length: 14
cdr3_nt: TGTGCCAGCAGCCCCTCCGTCCCGAACACTGAAGCTTTCTTT
cdr3_aa: CASSPSVPNTEAFF

j_call: TRBJ1-5
v_call: TRBV28
clone_size: NA
d_call: NA
cdr3_length: 14
cdr3_nt: TGTGCCAGCAGTTCTCCCCCCGGCAATCAGCCCCAGCATTTT
cdr3_aa: CASSSPPGNQPQHF